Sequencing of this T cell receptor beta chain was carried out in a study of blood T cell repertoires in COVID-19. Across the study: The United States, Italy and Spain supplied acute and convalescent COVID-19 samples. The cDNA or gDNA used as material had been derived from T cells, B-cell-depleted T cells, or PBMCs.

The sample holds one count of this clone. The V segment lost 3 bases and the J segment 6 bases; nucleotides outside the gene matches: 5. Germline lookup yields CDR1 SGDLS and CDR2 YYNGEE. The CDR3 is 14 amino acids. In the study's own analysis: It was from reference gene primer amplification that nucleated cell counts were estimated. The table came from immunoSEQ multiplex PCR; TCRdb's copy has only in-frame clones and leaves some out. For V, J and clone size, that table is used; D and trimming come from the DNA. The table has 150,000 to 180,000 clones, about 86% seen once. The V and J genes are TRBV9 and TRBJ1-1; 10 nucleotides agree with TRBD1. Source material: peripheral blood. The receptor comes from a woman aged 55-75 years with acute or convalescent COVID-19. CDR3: CASSGRQGAPEAFF. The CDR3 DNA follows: TGTGCCAGCAGCGGGAGACAGGGGGCCCCTGAAGCTTTCTTT.